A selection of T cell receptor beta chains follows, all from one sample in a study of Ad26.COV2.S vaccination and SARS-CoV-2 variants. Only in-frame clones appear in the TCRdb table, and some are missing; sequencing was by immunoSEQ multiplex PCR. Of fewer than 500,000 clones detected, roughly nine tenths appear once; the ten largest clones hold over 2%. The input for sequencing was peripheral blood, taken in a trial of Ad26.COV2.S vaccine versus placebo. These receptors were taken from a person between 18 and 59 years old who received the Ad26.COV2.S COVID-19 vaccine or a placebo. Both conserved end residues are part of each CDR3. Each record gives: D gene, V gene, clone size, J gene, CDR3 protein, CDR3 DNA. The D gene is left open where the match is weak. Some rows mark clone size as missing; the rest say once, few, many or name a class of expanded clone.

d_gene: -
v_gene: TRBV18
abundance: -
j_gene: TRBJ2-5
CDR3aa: CASSPPYGGRGETQYF
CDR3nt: TGTGCCAGCTCACCACCTTATGGGGGGCGAGGAGAGACCCAGTACTTC

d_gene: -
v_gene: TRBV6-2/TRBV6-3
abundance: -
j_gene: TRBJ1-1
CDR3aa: CASSYSGSRVGAEAFF
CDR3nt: TGTGCCAGCAGTTACTCTGGGTCTCGCGTCGGGGCTGAAGCTTTCTTT

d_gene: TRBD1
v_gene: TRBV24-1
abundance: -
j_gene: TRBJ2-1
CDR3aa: CATSDLGQGAINEQFF
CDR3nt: TGTGCCACCAGTGATCTAGGACAGGGGGCGATAAATGAGCAGTTCTTC

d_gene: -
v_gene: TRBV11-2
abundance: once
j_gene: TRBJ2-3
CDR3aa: CASSFRPSDTQYF
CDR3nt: TGTGCCAGCAGCTTTAGACCCTCAGATACGCAGTATTTT

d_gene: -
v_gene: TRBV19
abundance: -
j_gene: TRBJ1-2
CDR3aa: CASSIRGPDYGYTF
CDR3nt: TGTGCCAGTAGTATAAGGGGACCTGACTATGGCTACACCTTC

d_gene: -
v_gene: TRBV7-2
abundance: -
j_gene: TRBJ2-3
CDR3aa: CATTGRGGPGTDTQYF
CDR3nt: TGTGCCACCACAGGGAGGGGGGGTCCTGGCACAGATACGCAGTATTTT

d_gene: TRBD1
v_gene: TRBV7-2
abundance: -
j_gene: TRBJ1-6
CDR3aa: CASSNTGTGNSPLHF
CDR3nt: TGTGCCAGCTCAAATACCGGGACAGGGAATTCACCCCTCCACTTT

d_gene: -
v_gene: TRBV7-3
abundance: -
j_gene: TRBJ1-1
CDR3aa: CASSSTDTVTEAFF
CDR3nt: TGTGCCAGCAGCTCCACGGACACCGTCACTGAAGCTTTCTTT

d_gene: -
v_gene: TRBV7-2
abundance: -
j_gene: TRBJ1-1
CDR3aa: CASSPTGNTEAFF
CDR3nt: TGTGCCAGCAGCCCGACAGGGAACACTGAAGCTTTCTTT

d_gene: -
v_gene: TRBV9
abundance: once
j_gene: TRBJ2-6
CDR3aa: CASSVGGTGANVLTF
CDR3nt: TGTGCCAGCAGCGTAGGGGGGACTGGGGCCAACGTCCTGACTTTC

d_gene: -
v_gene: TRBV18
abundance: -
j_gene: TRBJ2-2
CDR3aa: CASSLGDFANTGELFF
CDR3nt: TGTGCCAGCTCACTGGGGGACTTCGCGAACACCGGGGAGCTGTTTTTT

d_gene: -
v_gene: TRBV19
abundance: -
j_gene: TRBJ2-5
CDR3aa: CASSLGGATRETQYF
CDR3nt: TGTGCCAGTAGTCTTGGGGGTGCAACGCGAGAGACCCAGTACTTC

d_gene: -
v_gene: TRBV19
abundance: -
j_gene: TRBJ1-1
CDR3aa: CASSIQGTNTEAFF
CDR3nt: TGTGCCAGTAGTATTCAGGGGACGAACACTGAAGCTTTCTTT

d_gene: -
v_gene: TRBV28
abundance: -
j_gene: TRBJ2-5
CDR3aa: CASSLGAGSEETQYF
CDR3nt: TGTGCCAGCAGTTTAGGGGCGGGATCAGAAGAGACCCAGTACTTC

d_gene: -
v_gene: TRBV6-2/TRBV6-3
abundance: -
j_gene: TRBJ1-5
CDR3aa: CASSYFRPGTGRPQHF
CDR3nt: TGTGCCAGCAGTTATTTTCGTCCGGGGACGGGACGGCCCCAGCATTTT

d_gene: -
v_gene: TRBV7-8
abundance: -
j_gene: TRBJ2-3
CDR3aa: CASSWSGTTDTQYF
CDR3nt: TGTGCCAGCAGCTGGAGCGGCACCACAGATACGCAGTATTTT

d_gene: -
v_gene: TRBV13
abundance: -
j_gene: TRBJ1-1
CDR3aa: CASSLLGDTEAFF
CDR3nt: TGTGCCAGCAGCTTACTGGGGGACACTGAAGCTTTCTTT

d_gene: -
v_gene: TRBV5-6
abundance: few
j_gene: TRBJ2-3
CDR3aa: CASSSVGSQYF
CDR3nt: TGTGCCAGCAGCTCGGTCGGTTCGCAGTATTTT

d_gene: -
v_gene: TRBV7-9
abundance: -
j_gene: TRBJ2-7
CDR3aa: CASSLTGEQYF
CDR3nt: TGTGCCAGCAGCTTAACAGGCGAGCAGTACTTC

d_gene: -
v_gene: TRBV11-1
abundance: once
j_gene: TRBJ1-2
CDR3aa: CASSPGRNYGYTF
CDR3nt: TGTGCCAGCAGCCCCGGACGGAACTATGGCTACACCTTC

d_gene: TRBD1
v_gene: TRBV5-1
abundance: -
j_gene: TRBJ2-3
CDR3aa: CASSLDRGQILDTQYF
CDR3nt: TGCGCCAGCAGCTTGGACAGGGGTCAGATTTTAGATACGCAGTATTTT

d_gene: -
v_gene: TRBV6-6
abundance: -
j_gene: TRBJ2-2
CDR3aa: CASSWEVGTGELFF
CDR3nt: TGTGCCAGCAGTTGGGAGGTTGGAACCGGGGAGCTGTTTTTT

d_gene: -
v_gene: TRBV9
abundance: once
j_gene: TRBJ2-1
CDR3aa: CASSPTTTYNEQFF
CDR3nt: TGTGCCAGCAGCCCTACTACAACCTACAATGAGCAGTTCTTC

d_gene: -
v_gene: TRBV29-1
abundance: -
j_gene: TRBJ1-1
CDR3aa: CSVEDSRRAFF
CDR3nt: TGCAGCGTTGAAGACAGCCGGAGGGCTTTCTTT

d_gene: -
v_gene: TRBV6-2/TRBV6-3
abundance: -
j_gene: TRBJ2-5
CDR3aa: CASSYRRISLQETQYF
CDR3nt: TGTGCCAGCAGTTATAGAAGGATCTCACTACAAGAGACCCAGTACTTC

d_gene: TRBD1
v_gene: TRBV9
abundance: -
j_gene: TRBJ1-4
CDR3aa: CASSVTGGLSVGELFF
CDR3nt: TGTGCCAGCAGCGTCACAGGGGGACTATCCGTAGGGGAACTGTTTTTT